This T cell receptor beta chain was recorded in a study of radiotherapy plus CTLA-4 blockade in lung cancer. Turning to the study itself: Objective responses arose in approximately 17% of patients, and roughly 31% experienced disease control.

Regarding the study as a whole: TCR clones from tumors expanded in blood after radiotherapy plus ipilimumab. Interferon-beta, together with early blood T cell clone dynamics, reportedly best predicted response.

Trimming removed 5 bases at V and 7 bases at J, with 8 bases between. Germline values: CDR1 MGHRA, CDR2 YSYEKL. CDR3 length: 11 residues. Comments on this clone: Antigen specificity is unknown.

TCRdb's copy holds only in-frame clones and misses some; the assay was immunoSEQ multiplex PCR. This table has around 72,000 clones, more than 75% appearing once. Focal radiation and CTLA-4 blockade (ipilimumab) were tested in chemo-refractory metastatic non-small-cell lung cancer patients. Sequencing used peripheral blood, obtained from a patient treated with radiotherapy plus ipilimumab. The clonotype originates from a human donor with non-small cell lung cancer who had a complete response to radiotherapy plus ipilimumab. The chain links TRBV4-1 to TRBJ1-2; D gene ambiguous. The CDR3: CASSNWAGYTF. CDR3 DNA sequence: TGCGCCAGCAGCAACTGGGCTGGCTACACCTTC.